One sample yielded the 25 T cell receptor beta chains listed below, sequenced in a study of blood T cell repertoires in COVID-19. The assay was immunoSEQ multiplex PCR, and TCRdb's table has in-frame clones only and misses some. Counted here are about 310,000 clones, about nine tenths occurring once; the ten biggest clones make up more than 9%. The sequenced material came from PBMCs or T cells enriched from blood (not recorded which). Source of these receptors: a young woman who had recovered from COVID-19.

The V gene is TRBV2, the J gene TRBJ2-1; D is perhaps TRBD2 (5 bases). V was clipped by 10 bases and J by 7 bases, with 29 bases between them. The CDR3 totals 17 residues. The germline gives CDR1 SNHLY, CDR2 FYNNEI. CDR3 sequence: CAIASFRRTPNGNEQFF. CDR3 DNA sequence: TGTGCCATCGCATCCTTCCGTAGGACTCCAAATGGTAATGAGCAGTTCTTC.

CDR3 DNA: TGTGCCAGCAGTGACGGGACAGGGACCACAGATACGCAGTATTTT. This sequence encodes CASSDGTGTTDTQYF. This chain links TRBV6-4 with TRBJ2-3; 9 bases match TRBD1. This CDR3 is built from 15 residues. V lost 2 bases, J lost 2 bases, and 2 bases stayed unmatched. The germline V gene encodes CDR1 MRHNA and CDR2 SNTAGT.

The V gene is TRBV7-9, the J gene TRBJ1-4; 7 bases match TRBD1. Trimming removed 5 bases from V and 2 bases from J; junction bases left unmatched: 11. CDR1 is SEHNR and CDR2 is FQNEAQ in the germline V gene (reference sequence). This CDR3 has 17 amino acids. The CDR3 is CASSSNDRDPTNEKLFF. CDR3 nucleotides: TGTGCCAGCAGCAGTAATGACAGGGATCCGACTAATGAAAAACTGTTTTTT.

This chain's CDR3 is CASSLTGVARASYNEQFF. The CDR3 bases are TGTGCCAGTAGTCTCACCGGGGTGGCCAGAGCTTCCTACAATGAGCAGTTCTTC. V and J are TRBV19 and TRBJ2-1, with D perhaps TRBD2 (5 bases). CDR3 length: 18 residues. The V gene's germline CDR1 is LNHDA and CDR2 SQIVND (reference sequence). Trimming cost V 5 bases and J 1 base, with 21 bases left between them.

This clone was seen a few times. The rearrangement joins TRBV14 to TRBJ1-1; D remains ambiguous. Between the trimmed V and J ends, which lost 4 bases and 1 base, there was a span of 19 bases. This CDR3 has 17 amino acids. In germline, CDR1 is SGHDN, CDR2 FVKESK. CDR3 coding DNA: TGTGCCAGCAGCCCCCCCCGGGTGTCGACGGGGAACACTGAAGCTTTCTTT. This sequence encodes CASSPPRVSTGNTEAFF.

This clone was found once. This chain uses TRBV28 with TRBJ2-2; D not certain. The V gene lost 5 bases and the J gene lost 4 bases, with 5 bases spanning the gap. The germline gives CDR1 MDHEN, CDR2 SYDVKM. The CDR3 length is 12 residues. CDR3 in amino acids: CASSAITGELFF. CDR3 bases: TGTGCCAGCAGTGCGATCACCGGGGAGCTGTTTTTT. Full variable domain (outside the CDR3, taken from reference TRBV28 and TRBJ2-2): DVKVTQSSRYLVKRTGEKVFLECVQDMDHENMFWYRQDPGLGLRLIYFSYDVKMKEKGDIPEGYSVSREKKERFSLILESASTNQTSMYLCASSAITGELFFGEGSRLTVL.

The V and J genes are TRBV4-2 and TRBJ1-6; D perhaps matches TRBD1 (5 bases). The germline gives CDR1 LGHNA, CDR2 YNFKEQ. The CDR3 covers 19 residues. The V gene lost 0 bases and the J gene lost 8 bases, with 23 bases spanning the gap. The CDR3 region is CASSQDQDTYLLFDSPLHF. DNA of the CDR3: TGTGCCAGCAGCCAAGACCAGGACACTTACCTCCTTTTTGATTCACCCCTCCACTTT.

The J gene is TRBJ1-1, the V gene TRBV28; no definite D call. The CDR3 totals 10 residues. Deletions cut 7 bases from V and 5 bases from J, with 5 bases between. Germline V gives CDR1 MDHEN, CDR2 SYDVKM. The CDR3 loop is CASISTEAFF. The CDR3 coding sequence is TGTGCCAGCATTAGTACTGAAGCTTTCTTT.

The J gene is TRBJ1-1, the V gene TRBV5-1, with 10 bases matching TRBD1. Trimming cost V 4 bases and J 7 bases; bases outside gene matches: 10. Germline V CDR1 and CDR2: SGHRS, YFSETQ. The CDR3 is 15 amino acids. CDR3 sequence reads: CASSDLTGGEVEAFF. The CDR3, as DNA: TGCGCCAGCAGCGATCTGACAGGGGGCGAAGTTGAAGCTTTCTTT.

The chain couples TRBV5-6 to TRBJ1-1, with TRBD1 matching 8 bases. V was pared by 0 bases and J by 5 bases, with 0 bases of the junction left unmatched. The CDR3 sequence is 13 residues long. Germline loops: CDR1 SGHDT, CDR2 YYEEEE. CDR3 nucleotides: TGTGCCAGCAGCTTGGACAGGGGGACTGAAGCTTTCTTT. Its protein product is CASSLDRGTEAFF.

The genes are TRBV5-4 and TRBJ2-2, with D possibly matching TRBD2 (5 bases). Germline V gene data show CDR1 as SGHNT and CDR2 as YYREEE (reference sequence). V was cut by 3 bases and J by 3 bases, with 9 bases left in between. The CDR3 runs to 14 residues. This CDR3 reads CASSSLDHTGELFF. CDR3 bases: TGTGCCAGCAGCTCACTAGACCACACCGGGGAGCTGTTTTTT.

The chain uses TRBV12-3 or TRBV12-4 and TRBJ1-1; D perhaps matches TRBD1 (5 bases). CDR3 length equals 13 residues. The V gene lost 6 bases and the J gene lost 1 base, with 9 bases spanning the gap. The CDR3 region has the DNA TGTGCCAGCAGCCTGACAGAGAACACTGAAGCTTTCTTT. It is translated as CASSLTENTEAFF.

The V call is TRBV27, the J call TRBJ1-6; 9 bases align to TRBD1. V shed 3 bases and J 7 bases; nucleotides not matched to a gene: 1. This CDR3 spans 14 amino acids. Germline CDR1 is MNHEY and CDR2 is SMNVEV (reference sequence). CDR3 amino acids: CASSFDRGNSPLHF. The CDR3 DNA reads as TGTGCCAGCAGTTTCGACAGGGGGAATTCACCCCTCCACTTT.

This sequence joins TRBV14 and TRBJ2-3; the match to TRBD2 covers 11 bases. The CDR3 length is 19 residues. V shed 0 bases, J shed 0 bases, and the junction held 8 bases outside the gene matches. Germline V gene lookup returns CDR1 SGHDN and CDR2 FVKESK. The CDR3: CASSQEVLGLAVSTDTQYF. The CDR3 DNA follows: TGTGCCAGCAGCCAAGAAGTTCTGGGACTAGCGGTTAGCACAGATACGCAGTATTTT. Full variable domain (missing parts from reference TRBV14 and TRBJ2-3): EAGVTQFPSHSVIEKGQTVTLRCDPISGHDNLYWYRRVMGKEIKFLLHFVKESKQDESGMPNNRFLAERTGGTYSTLKVQPAELEDSGVYFCASSQEVLGLAVSTDTQYFGPGTRLTVL.

The V call is TRBV6-5, the J call TRBJ1-6, with a weak D call TRBD1 (5 bases). Trimming removed 4 bases at V and 8 bases at J, with 15 bases between. The length of the CDR3 is 15 residues. Germline CDR1 MNHEY, CDR2 SVGAGI. For the CDR3, the DNA is TGTGCCAGCAGTTTTAAGGGGATTAGGGATTCACCCCTCCACTTT. Translating it yields CASSFKGIRDSPLHF.

The chain uses TRBV6-2 or TRBV6-3 and TRBJ1-5; 8 nucleotides align to TRBD1. CDR1 is MNHEY and CDR2 is SVGEGT in the germline V gene. The CDR3 has 15 residues. Trimming removed 7 bases from V and 6 bases from J; junction bases left unmatched: 11. CDR3: CASTPTDRVTQPQHF. The CDR3 coding sequence is TGTGCCAGCACCCCAACGGACAGGGTGACTCAGCCCCAGCATTTT.

The chain carries TRBV12-5 and TRBJ1-2; 8 positions match TRBD1. Trimming removed 0 bases from V and 8 bases from J; junction bases left unmatched: 11. Germline CDR1 LGHNT, CDR2 FRNRAP. This CDR3 is 16 amino acids long. Here the CDR3 DNA reads TGTGCTAGTGGTTTGGTTCAGGGGGCGCGGAAAGTAGGCTACACCTTC. Residues: CASGLVQGARKVGYTF.

J is TRBJ1-1 and V is TRBV18; 7 bases are shared with TRBD1. The length of the CDR3 is 13 residues. CDR1 and CDR2 from the germline V gene are KGHSH and LQKENI. V gave up 4 bases and J gave up 5 bases; unmatched junction bases: 4. CDR3 residues: CASSQGARTEAFF. The CDR3, as DNA: TGTGCCAGCTCACAGGGGGCGAGGACTGAAGCTTTCTTT.

V gene TRBV2 combines with J gene TRBJ2-1, with D possibly TRBD2 on 5 matching bases. Germline V CDR1 and CDR2: SNHLY, FYNNEI. The CDR3 runs to 14 residues. Trimming left V 8 bases short and J 4 bases short, with 15 bases between. The CDR3 is CASRTRVKYNEQFF. CDR3 in DNA: TGTGCCAGCCGAACTAGGGTTAAATACAATGAGCAGTTCTTC.

The chain employs TRBV13 and TRBJ2-7; 7 bases agree with TRBD2. The V gene end was trimmed by 4 bases and the J gene end by 0 bases; junction bases not matched to a gene: 3. Looked up from germline, CDR1 is PRHDT and CDR2 is FYEKMQ (reference sequence). This CDR3 spans 14 amino acids. The CDR3 DNA is TGTGCCAGCAGCTGGGGCGGGAGCTCCTACGAGCAGTACTTC. It codes for CASSWGGSSYEQYF.

Comment on this clone: Because it lacks the conserved phenylalanine or tryptophan at the end, this CDR3 is likely a read error. The DNA is left out, because the CDR3 cannot be placed on it with certainty; the CDR3 is given as TCRdb lists it. The J gene is TRBJ1-2, the V gene TRBV13; the table assigns TRBD1, which was not confirmed against the DNA. The CDR3 is 12 amino acids in total, end residues counted. The V gene's germline CDR1 is PRHDT and CDR2 FYEKMQ (reference sequence). CDR3 in amino acids: CASSSITGQGLS.

This rearrangement joins TRBV6-2 or TRBV6-3 to TRBJ1-2, with 7 bases fitting TRBD1. This CDR3 has 18 residues. CDR1 is MNHEY and CDR2 is SVGEGT in the germline V gene. J was trimmed by 6 bases and V by 2 bases; bases with no gene match: 18. The CDR3 reads CASSYQSDSTGRKDGYTF. The CDR3 region has the DNA TGTGCCAGCAGTTACCAATCAGATTCGACAGGGCGAAAGGATGGCTACACCTTC.

The gene calls are TRBV19 and TRBJ2-1, with 9 nucleotides matching TRBD2. The CDR3 is made up of 15 amino acids. CDR1 and CDR2 (germline): LNHDA, SQIVND (reference sequence). V was clipped by 2 bases and J by 4 bases; unmatched bases: 3. Here the CDR3 reads CASSISGGSYNEQFF. CDR3 coding DNA: TGTGCCAGTAGTATAAGCGGGGGGTCGTACAATGAGCAGTTCTTC.

The chain joins TRBV18 to TRBJ1-2; possible D gene TRBD1, 5 bases. Trimming took off 0 bases at V and 8 bases at J, with 19 bases between the two ends. The CDR3 runs to 16 residues. Germline loops: CDR1 KGHSH, CDR2 LQKENI. CDR3 DNA sequence: TGTGCCAGCTCACCACCTAGTTCGAGTCAGGGCCACGGCTACACCTTC. Amino acid sequence: CASSPPSSSQGHGYTF.

The V call is TRBV29-1, the J call TRBJ2-5, with 10 bases lining up with TRBD1. The CDR3 covers 15 residues. Germline assignment: CDR1 SQVTM and CDR2 ANQGSEA. Trimming removed 3 bases from V and 4 bases from J; junction bases left unmatched: 8. The CDR3 spells CSVELTGGVAETQYF. CDR3 DNA sequence: TGCAGCGTTGAGTTGACAGGGGGCGTCGCAGAGACCCAGTACTTC.